A selection of T cell receptor beta chains follows, all from one sample in a study of vaccination effects on CD4 cells after COVID-19. The antigens for these receptors are not known. Assay: immunoSEQ multiplex PCR; the TCRdb copy retains only in-frame clones and omits some. The sample includes approximately 47,000 clones, about 70% of them seen just once. This specimen consisted of CD4+ T cells from PBMCs cultured without peptide, obtained after COVID-19 vaccination. These receptors all stem from a human donor who received a COVID-19 vaccine. The CDR3 runs from the conserved cysteine through the conserved F or W. The D gene is left open where the match is weak. The size field is filled for only some rows; it gives once, few, many or a size class.

j_gene | d_gene | v_gene | abundance | CDR3nt | CDR3aa
TRBJ2-5 | . | TRBV6-5 | . | TGTGCCAGCAGAAAACTGCCGGGAGAGACCCAGTACTTC | CASRKLPGETQYF
TRBJ1-6 | . | TRBV3-1/TRBV3-2 | . | TGTGCCAGCAGCCAACTAGGGGGGGATAATTCACCCCTCCACTTT | CASSQLGGDNSPLHF
TRBJ1-5 | TRBD1 | TRBV18 | few | TGTGCCAGCTCACCGCAGGGGGTTGGACAGCCCCAGCATTTT | CASSPQGVGQPQHF
TRBJ2-7 | . | TRBV9 | medium-sized | TGTGCCAGCAGCGTAGATTCAACCGGGGAGCAGTACTTC | CASSVDSTGEQYF
TRBJ2-7 | TRBD2 | TRBV7-9 | . | TGTGCCAGCAGCTTAGCGGGGGGGGAGCAGTACTTC | CASSLAGGEQYF
TRBJ2-3 | . | TRBV7-2 | . | TGTGCCAGCAGACCGACTAGGGTTGGGACAGATACGCAGTATTTT | CASRPTRVGTDTQYF
TRBJ1-4 | . | TRBV2 | . | TGTGCCAGCAGGACGGGCAACAGGGATATTAGAGCAACTAATGAAAAACTGTTTTTT | CASRTGNRDIRATNEKLFF
TRBJ2-1 | . | TRBV2 | . | TGTGCCAGCAGTCCAGATGAGCAGTTCTTC | CASSPDEQFF
TRBJ2-2 | TRBD2 | TRBV10-2 | once | TGCGCCAGCAGTGCAGCTAGGGGAGGGACCGGGGAGCTGTTTTTT | CASSAARGGTGELFF
TRBJ2-7 | . | TRBV18 | . | TGTGCCAGCTCACCTTTGCGAGGGAATGGTGAGCAGTACTTC | CASSPLRGNGEQYF
TRBJ1-5 | . | TRBV27 | . | TGTGCCAGCAGTCGGGATTCTAGCAATCAGCCCCAGCATTTT | CASSRDSSNQPQHF
TRBJ2-7 | TRBD1 | TRBV5-1 | . | TGCGCCAGCAGCTTGGTAGGTTCGGGGACAGGGACTACCTACGAGCAGTACTTC | CASSLVGSGTGTTYEQYF
TRBJ2-3 | . | TRBV6-1 | few | TGTGCCAGCAGTGAGACTTACCGGAGTACGCAGTATTTT | CASSETYRSTQYF
TRBJ2-5 | . | TRBV18 | . | TGTGCCAGCTCACTTCTGGGGAGCGAGGGGGAGACCCAGTACTTC | CASSLLGSEGETQYF
TRBJ1-1 | . | TRBV10-1 | few | TGCGCCAGCAGTGAGTCACAGCGTCCCACCCGGGTGAACACTGAAGCTTTCTTT | CASSESQRPTRVNTEAFF
TRBJ1-3 | TRBD1 | TRBV11-3 | . | TGTGCCAGCAGCTTAGGAACACCCGGGACAGAAGTTTCAAGAAACACCATATATTTT | CASSLGTPGTEVSRNTIYF
TRBJ2-2 | TRBD2 | TRBV18 | few | TGTGCCAGCTCACCACCGACGGGGGGGAACACCGGGGAGCTGTTTTTT | CASSPPTGGNTGELFF
TRBJ2-5 | TRBD1 | TRBV27 | . | TGTGCCAGCGGACAGGGGGCGAAGACCCAGTACTTC | CASGQGAKTQYF
TRBJ2-7 | TRBD1 | TRBV23-1 | few | TGCGCCAGCAGTCAAGAGGGACAGGTCACCCACGAGCAGTACTTC | CASSQEGQVTHEQYF
TRBJ1-2 | . | TRBV27 | . | TGTGCCAGCAGTTCCAGGGAGGACTATGGCTACACCTTC | CASSSREDYGYTF
TRBJ1-3 | . | TRBV7-6 | . | TGTGCCAGCACCCCAAGCCCGGCACTCGGAAACACCATATATTTT | CASTPSPALGNTIYF
TRBJ1-4 | . | TRBV5-6 | . | TGTGCCAGCAGCTCCAGGGAGAAACTGTTTTTT | CASSSREKLFF
TRBJ2-2 | TRBD2 | TRBV3-1/TRBV3-2 | . | TGTGCCAGCAGCCCACTAGCGGGAGGTACCGGGGAGCTGTTTTTT | CASSPLAGGTGELFF
TRBJ2-7 | . | TRBV19 | . | TGTGCCAGTAAGTCTCATACTAGCTCCTACGAGCAGTACTTC | CASKSHTSSYEQYF
TRBJ1-3 | . | TRBV12-5 | . | TGTGCTAGTGGTTTGGGCATTGGAAACACCATATATTTT | CASGLGIGNTIYF
TRBJ1-2 | . | TRBV5-8 | . | TGTGCCAGCAGCCCGGGGACGTATGGCTACACCTTC | CASSPGTYGYTF
TRBJ1-1 | . | TRBV5-5 | . | TGTGCCAGCAGCAGAGTTACGGGCGACACCCTGAACACTGAAGCTTTCTTT | CASSRVTGDTLNTEAFF
TRBJ2-3 | . | TRBV3-1/TRBV3-2 | few | TGTGCCAGCAGCCAAGCTGGAGTTCAATACACAGATACGCAGTATTTT | CASSQAGVQYTDTQYF
TRBJ1-2 | . | TRBV19 | . | TGTGCCAGTAGTATACAGGGAACTAACTATGGCTACACCTTC | CASSIQGTNYGYTF
TRBJ1-2 | . | TRBV12-3/TRBV12-4 | . | TGTGCCAGCAGCCGGGACTATGGCTACACCTTC | CASSRDYGYTF
TRBJ2-7 | . | TRBV14 | . | TGTGCCAGCAGCCAAGGGGGTCTCAGGGGCTCCTACGAGCAGTACTTC | CASSQGGLRGSYEQYF
TRBJ2-2 | TRBD1 | TRBV2 | . | TGTGCCAGCCTTAGGGACAGAAACACCGGGGAGCTGTTTTTT | CASLRDRNTGELFF
TRBJ2-6 | . | TRBV5-1 | . | TGCGCCAGCAGCCACAGAGAAGATTCTGGGGCCAACGTCCTGACTTTC | CASSHREDSGANVLTF
TRBJ2-7 | TRBD1 | TRBV19 | few | TGTGCCAGTAGCCCAGCAGGGGGTAGTTACGAGCAGTACTTC | CASSPAGGSYEQYF
TRBJ2-3 | . | TRBV4-1 | . | TGCGCCAGCAGCCAGACCCCTAGGGCCCCTACGCAGTATTTT | CASSQTPRAPTQYF
TRBJ2-7 | . | TRBV15 | . | TGTGCCACCAGCAGATCCCGGGACCCGGCCTACGAGCAGTACTTC | CATSRSRDPAYEQYF
TRBJ2-1 | . | TRBV4-1 | . | TGCGCCAGCAGCCAGGCGTCTCCTCCGGGGACTAATGAGCAGTTCTTC | CASSQASPPGTNEQFF
TRBJ2-5 | TRBD2 | TRBV18 | . | TGTGCAGCGACTAGCGGGGGGAAAATGGAGACCCAGTACTTC | CAATSGGKMETQYF
TRBJ2-3 | TRBD2 | TRBV6-2/TRBV6-3 | . | TGTGCCAGCAGTTACTTTCGGGGGGGCCTAAGAACAGATACGCAGTATTTT | CASSYFRGGLRTDTQYF
TRBJ1-1 | . | TRBV10-1 | once | TGCGCCAGCAGTGAGTTCGGGAAGAACACTGAAGCTTTCTTT | CASSEFGKNTEAFF
TRBJ2-7 | . | TRBV25-1 | few | TGTGCCAGCAGGACCCCGGGAATTCAATACGAGCAGTACTTC | CASRTPGIQYEQYF
TRBJ2-3 | . | TRBV9 | once | TGTGCCAGCAGCCCGCCTGGGGCCTACGGAGATACGCAGTATTTT | CASSPPGAYGDTQYF